Listed below are T cell receptor beta chains from one sample, sequenced in a study of blood T cell repertoires in COVID-19. Measured with immunoSEQ multiplex PCR; TCRdb has only the in-frame clones, and not every one. The sample contains some 100,000 clones, 70% to 90% of which appear only once. The sample taken for sequencing was peripheral blood. These receptors were collected from a man in his forties or fifties with COVID-19, enrolled during active disease. CDR3s include the opening cysteine and the closing phenylalanine or tryptophan. D genes are given only for firm matches. Expanded clones get a size class; other rows say once, few or many, or leave the size out.

J,D,V,size,CDR3,DNA
TRBJ2-2,.,TRBV7-6,medium-sized,CASSLRGARNTGELFF,TGTGCCAGCAGCCTTCGGGGGGCCAGGAACACCGGGGAGCTGTTTTTT
TRBJ2-1,.,TRBV28,.,CASSDISVARPFF,TGTGCCAGCAGCGACATCTCGGTCGCCCGCCCGTTCTTC
TRBJ2-7,TRBD1,TRBV7-8,few,CASSLPRGRSYEQYF,TGTGCCAGCAGCCTCCCCAGGGGGCGCTCCTACGAGCAGTACTTC
TRBJ2-7,.,TRBV5-5,.,CASTPGIAYEQYF,TGTGCCAGCACCCCAGGAATTGCGTACGAGCAGTACTTC
TRBJ1-2,.,TRBV19,.,CASNLDKAYGYTF,TGTGCCAGCAATCTTGACAAAGCCTATGGCTACACCTTC
TRBJ1-1,.,TRBV11-2,.,CASSRMNTEAFF,TGTGCCAGCAGCCGTATGAACACTGAAGCTTTCTTT
TRBJ2-1,.,TRBV27,.,CASSLARRRDNYNEQFF,TGTGCCAGCAGTTTGGCCCGCAGACGGGATAACTACAATGAGCAGTTCTTC
TRBJ1-1,TRBD1,TRBV19,.,CASSRTGLNTEAFF,TGTGCCAGTAGTAGGACAGGGTTGAACACTGAAGCTTTCTTT
TRBJ1-1,.,TRBV7-9,.,CASLLGGTEAFF,TGTGCCAGCCTCTTGGGGGGAACTGAAGCTTTCTTT
TRBJ2-7,.,TRBV30,.,CAWSGTESPYEQYF,TGTGCCTGGAGTGGGACAGAGAGCCCCTACGAGCAGTACTTC